Presented here are 17 T cell receptor beta chains from one specimen sequenced in a study of blood T cell repertoires in COVID-19. Assay: immunoSEQ multiplex PCR; the TCRdb copy retains only in-frame clones and omits some. The data show approximately 230,000 clones, 65% to 85% seen once. The sample consisted of peripheral blood. The receptors were sampled from a woman aged 40 to 49 with active or convalescent COVID-19.

J is TRBJ1-6 and V is TRBV6-5, with 7 bases fitting TRBD1. The CDR3 covers 13 residues. Germline V gene lookup returns CDR1 MNHEY and CDR2 SVGAGI. Germline trimming cut 6 bases from V and 7 bases from J; bases unmatched to any gene: 3. The CDR3 DNA reads as TGTGCCAGCAGAGGACAGGAGAATTCACCCCTCCACTTT. Encoded protein: CASRGQENSPLHF.

CDR3 residues: CASSLGGPVTDTQYF. The DNA for the CDR3 is TGTGCCAGCAGCCTGGGGGGGCCAGTGACAGATACGCAGTATTTT. The chain combines TRBV6-5 with TRBJ2-3; TRBD2 is a possible D gene (7 bases). CDR1 MNHEY and CDR2 SVGAGI come from the germline V gene. This CDR3 is built from 15 residues. Between the trimmed V and J ends, which lost 6 bases and 3 bases, there was a span of 16 bases.

In its sample, this clone was seen once. DNA for the CDR3: TGCGCCAGCAGCTGGGCAGGGCGGTTTGGAACTAATGAAAAACTGTTTTTT. Residues: CASSWAGRFGTNEKLFF. The rearrangement uses TRBV5-1 and TRBJ1-4; possible D gene TRBD1, 5 bases. Germline-derived CDR1 and CDR2 are SGHRS and YFSETQ. This CDR3 has 17 residues. The V end was cut by 3 bases, the J end by 1 base, with 16 bases between.

This clone has just a few counts. The V gene is TRBV5-4, the J gene TRBJ1-2, with D possibly being TRBD1 (6 bases). The CDR3 extends over 13 amino acids. The ends were cut back, 0 bases at V and 8 bases at J, with 11 bases in the middle. The germline CDR1 and CDR2 sequences are SGHNT and YYREEE (reference sequence). The CDR3 coding sequence is TGTGCCAGCAGCTTGGAGGGGGTGGGCGGCTACACCTTC. Translated: CASSLEGVGGYTF.

V and J are TRBV3-1 (or the pseudogene TRBV3-2) and TRBJ1-6; D is perhaps TRBD1 (5 bases). The ends were cut back, 4 bases at V and 4 bases at J, with 17 bases in the middle. This CDR3 has 17 residues. Germline loops: CDR1 LGHDT, CDR2 YNNKEL (reference sequence). CDR3 amino acids: CASSPAPGTGYNSPLHF. Written as DNA, the CDR3 is TGTGCCAGCAGCCCTGCCCCCGGAACAGGTTATAATTCACCCCTCCACTTT.

The V and J genes are TRBV2 and TRBJ1-4; possible D gene TRBD1, 5 bases. Per the germline V gene, CDR1 is SNHLY and CDR2 is FYNNEI. V was clipped by 1 base and J by 7 bases, with 13 bases between them. The CDR3 length is 15 residues. CDR3 residues: CASSEVARVGEKLFF. CDR3 DNA sequence: TGTGCCAGCAGTGAAGTTGCCAGGGTCGGTGAAAAACTGTTTTTT.

The CDR3 DNA reads as TGTGCCAGCAGCTTGACAGACAGGGCCGCTTTCTTT. Translated, it gives CASSLTDRAAFF. The chain has TRBV7-9 and TRBJ1-1; TRBD1 aligns across 7 bases. J lost 11 bases, V lost 3 bases, and 6 bases had no gene match. Germline-derived CDR1 and CDR2 are SEHNR and FQNEAQ (reference sequence). CDR3 length: 12 residues.

This chain uses TRBV18 with TRBJ2-5; D is ambiguous. CDR3 length equals 11 residues. Trimming removed 5 bases at V and 3 bases at J, with 4 bases between. The germline gives CDR1 KGHSH, CDR2 LQKENI. The CDR3 region has the DNA TGTGCCAGCTCATTCGAAGAGACCCAGTACTTC. This translates into CASSFEETQYF.

The gene calls are TRBV9 and TRBJ1-3; D is unresolved. The CDR3 extends over 13 amino acids. The V gene lost 0 bases and the J gene lost 8 bases, with 9 bases spanning the gap. CDR1 is SGDLS and CDR2 is YYNGEE in the germline V gene. CDR3 sequence reads: CASSVAARDTIYF. The CDR3 DNA is TGTGCCAGCAGCGTAGCAGCGAGAGACACCATATATTTT.

This clone was seen only once. V gene TRBV4-2 combines with J gene TRBJ1-6, with TRBD1 identical over 7 bases. Per germline, CDR1 LGHNA and CDR2 YNFKEQ. CDR3 length: 17 amino acids. The junction had 11 bases not matched to a gene; V was cut back by 8 bases and J by 1 base. The DNA of the CDR3 is TGTGCCAGCCGACCCGACAGGGAGACGTCCTATAATTCACCCCTCCACTTT. Translated, it gives CASRPDRETSYNSPLHF.

The chain couples TRBV5-1 to TRBJ2-2; D uncertain. This CDR3 comprises 15 residues. Germline lookup yields CDR1 SGHRS and CDR2 YFSETQ. The V gene lost 2 bases and the J gene lost 2 bases, with 10 bases spanning the gap. Here the CDR3 DNA reads TGCGCCAGCAGCTTCCGGGTCCCAAACACCGGGGAGCTGTTTTTT. Its translation: CASSFRVPNTGELFF.

V and J are TRBV4-1 and TRBJ1-3; the D is unclear. Per the germline V gene, CDR1 is MGHRA and CDR2 is YSYEKL. Trimming left V 7 bases short and J 0 bases short, with 16 bases between. The CDR3 loop spans 16 amino acids. Here the CDR3 reads CASTRSGPSSGNTIYF. The CDR3 DNA reads as TGCGCCAGCACCCGGAGCGGGCCCAGCTCTGGAAACACCATATATTTT.

This clone came up once. The rearrangement joins TRBV18 to TRBJ1-2; TRBD1 matches at 8 bases. Per the germline V gene, CDR1 is KGHSH and CDR2 is LQKENI. The CDR3 spans 14 residues. The ends lost 3 bases at V and 4 bases at J; junction bases unmatched: 4. CDR3 nucleotides: TGTGCCAGCTCACCGGGACAGGACCTCTATGGCTACACCTTC. This codes for CASSPGQDLYGYTF.

The J gene is TRBJ2-5, the V gene TRBV5-1; 9 bases map to TRBD2. Germline V gene data show CDR1 as SGHRS and CDR2 as YFSETQ. This CDR3 spans 17 amino acids. V lost 0 bases to trimming and J lost 5 bases; unmatched junction nucleotides: 11. CDR3 amino acids: CASSLEGLATGGETQYF. The CDR3 DNA is TGCGCCAGCAGCTTGGAGGGACTAGCAACAGGAGGGGAGACCCAGTACTTC.

The chain's CDR3 is CASSRGLANYGYTF. The CDR3 DNA follows: TGTGCCAGCAGTCGGGGGTTAGCTAACTATGGCTACACCTTC. The V and J genes are TRBV6-2 or TRBV6-3 and TRBJ1-2; maybe TRBD1 (5 bases). The CDR3 length is 14 residues. Germline CDR1 and CDR2: MNHEY and SVGEGT. The V end lost 5 bases, the J end lost 0 bases, and 10 bases lay between the germline ends.

This chain joins TRBV5-4 and TRBJ2-2, with TRBD1 as a possible D gene (5 bases). Trimming removed 0 bases at V and 6 bases at J, with 9 bases between. Germline V CDR1 and CDR2: SGHNT, YYREEE (reference sequence). This CDR3 comprises 14 residues. The CDR3 sequence is CASSLGIRAGELFF. The DNA for the CDR3 is TGTGCCAGCAGCTTGGGGATCAGGGCCGGGGAGCTGTTTTTT.

This clone came up a few times. The chain joins TRBV9 to TRBJ1-1; the match to TRBD1 covers 9 bases. The CDR3 runs to 14 residues. The ends lost 3 bases at V and 4 bases at J; junction bases unmatched: 4. CDR1 and CDR2 (germline): SGDLS, YYNGEE. The CDR3 DNA is TGTGCCAGCAGCGCCGGGACAGGGATCACTGAAGCTTTCTTT. Amino acids: CASSAGTGITEAFF. Looking up the rest from reference TRBV9 and TRBJ1-1 gives the full variable domain: DSGVTQTPKHLITATGQRVTLRCSPRSGDLSVYWYQQSLDQGLQFLIQYYNGEERAKGNILERFSAQQFPDLHSELNLSSLELGDSALYFCASSAGTGITEAFFGQGTRLTVV.